The present TCR beta chain was sequenced within a study of blood T cell repertoires in COVID-19. Authors' data handling: Estimated nucleated cell counts came from reference gene primer amplification. Method: immunoSEQ multiplex PCR; TCRdb's copy keeps in-frame clones and lacks some. V and J calls and clone size are as listed in that table; D and trimming were resolved from the DNA. Of around 93,000 clones in the sample, over 80% are singletons; the top ten hold 15% to 20%. Germline CDR1 is MDHEN and CDR2 is SYDVKM. Trimming at V came to 6 bases and at J to 6 bases, leaving 8 bases not matched to a gene. The CDR3 is 15 residues long. This clone was seen a handful of times.

The chain joins TRBV28 to TRBJ2-4; the match to TRBD2 covers 10 bases. The sample taken for sequencing was peripheral blood. The origin of this receptor is an elderly man with acute or convalescent COVID-19. The DNA of the CDR3 is TGTGCCAGCAGCATCCTAGCGGGGGCCGGAAACATTCAGTACTTC. It yields the protein CASSILAGAGNIQYF.